This TCR beta chain was profiled in a study of patients and donors after allogeneic stem cell transplantation. One entry per CDR3 protein results from TCRdb running MiXCR on the RT-PCR reads. The sample has tens of thousands of distinct CDR3 sequences, less than 15% seen once. The germline CDR1 and CDR2 sequences are SGDLS and YYNGEE. Germline trimming cut 3 bases from V and 4 bases from J; bases unmatched to any gene: 9. The CDR3 is 15 amino acids. Sequencing was done on a sample of blood, either unsorted or a sorted T cell fraction (not recorded which). V gene TRBV9 combines with J gene TRBJ1-1; 7 nucleotides line up with TRBD1. The origin of this receptor is a human donor who was either an allogeneic HSCT recipient or a stem cell or donor lymphocyte infusion donor (not recorded which). It is not recorded whose cells these are; they may come from a transplant donor. DNA of the CDR3: TGTGCCAGCAGCGACCGGACAGGAGTTGGCACTGAAGCTTTCTTT. Its protein is CASSDRTGVGTEAFF.